This is a list of T cell receptor beta chains from one sample in a study of shared clonotypes between healthy human individuals. The repertoire was sequenced with immunoSEQ multiplex PCR; TCRdb's copy has only in-frame clones and lacks some. This table has hundreds of thousands of clones, around 86% appearing once. The sequencing sample was made of memory CD8+ T cells sorted from blood. Receptors were obtained from a man in his late teens or twenties in good health. Both conserved end residues are part of each CDR3. D genes are given only for firm matches. Clone size is not always given. Where it is, it says once, few, many or a class for expanded clones.

v_gene: TRBV2
d_gene: TRBD2
j_gene: TRBJ2-3
abundance: -
CDR3nt: TGTGCCAGCAGTGACAGGACTAGCGGGGGGGGAGATACGCAGTATTTT
CDR3aa: CASSDRTSGGGDTQYF

v_gene: TRBV5-4
d_gene: -
j_gene: TRBJ2-2
abundance: -
CDR3nt: TGTGCCAGCAGCTTTGTTACCGGGGAGCTGTTTTTT
CDR3aa: CASSFVTGELFF

v_gene: TRBV5-5
d_gene: -
j_gene: TRBJ2-7
abundance: -
CDR3nt: TGTGCCAGCAGCTTGCGTACCACCTACGAGCAGTACTTC
CDR3aa: CASSLRTTYEQYF

v_gene: TRBV27
d_gene: TRBD2
j_gene: TRBJ2-1
abundance: -
CDR3nt: TGTGCCAGCAGTTTATGGGGACTAGCGGGAAGGAATGAGCAGTTCTTC
CDR3aa: CASSLWGLAGRNEQFF

v_gene: TRBV15
d_gene: -
j_gene: TRBJ2-1
abundance: -
CDR3nt: TGTGCCACCAGCAGAGTCCCCGCGGTAAGCTCCTACAATGAGCAGTTCTTC
CDR3aa: CATSRVPAVSSYNEQFF

v_gene: TRBV11-2
d_gene: -
j_gene: TRBJ2-7
abundance: -
CDR3nt: TGTGCCAGCAGCTTAGGTGGACTGGCCCGCGAGCAGTACTTC
CDR3aa: CASSLGGLAREQYF

v_gene: TRBV27
d_gene: -
j_gene: TRBJ2-6
abundance: few
CDR3nt: TGTGCCAGCAGTTTATCTGGAGGGGCTGGGGCCAACGTCCTGACTTTC
CDR3aa: CASSLSGGAGANVLTF

v_gene: TRBV5-1
d_gene: -
j_gene: TRBJ1-1
abundance: -
CDR3nt: TGCGCCAGCAGCCCTGGCGTAGGGTTATACACTGAAGCTTTCTTT
CDR3aa: CASSPGVGLYTEAFF

v_gene: TRBV7-2
d_gene: TRBD2
j_gene: TRBJ2-1
abundance: -
CDR3nt: TGTGCCAGCAGCCCCCGGGGGACGCGGGAGCCCTACAATGAGCAGTTCTTC
CDR3aa: CASSPRGTREPYNEQFF

v_gene: TRBV7-9
d_gene: -
j_gene: TRBJ2-3
abundance: -
CDR3nt: TGTGCCAGCAGCTTAGGAGCAGCAGATACGCAGTATTTT
CDR3aa: CASSLGAADTQYF

v_gene: TRBV19
d_gene: -
j_gene: TRBJ1-5
abundance: few
CDR3nt: TGTGCCAGTACCGAAACTCCAGTTTATAGCAATCAGCCCCAGCATTTT
CDR3aa: CASTETPVYSNQPQHF

v_gene: TRBV28
d_gene: TRBD1
j_gene: TRBJ2-7
abundance: -
CDR3nt: TGTGCCAGCGGAGAGGGGACAGGGTACGAGCAGTACTTC
CDR3aa: CASGEGTGYEQYF

v_gene: TRBV7-8
d_gene: TRBD1
j_gene: TRBJ2-1
abundance: once
CDR3nt: TGTGCCAGCAGCTTAGCCCCCGGGGCAGGGGGTGAGCAGTTCTTC
CDR3aa: CASSLAPGAGGEQFF

v_gene: TRBV5-1
d_gene: -
j_gene: TRBJ2-2
abundance: -
CDR3nt: TGCGCCAGCAGCTTTGAAGGACAGAGCACCGGGGAGCTGTTTTTT
CDR3aa: CASSFEGQSTGELFF

v_gene: TRBV9
d_gene: TRBD2
j_gene: TRBJ2-2
abundance: -
CDR3nt: TGTGCCAGCAGCGTAGACCCCGGGGGGGCCGCCGGGGAGCTGTTTTTT
CDR3aa: CASSVDPGGAAGELFF

v_gene: TRBV28
d_gene: -
j_gene: TRBJ2-7
abundance: once
CDR3nt: TGTGCCAGCAGCAGTCGGGGGGCCTACGACTACGAGCAGTACTTC
CDR3aa: CASSSRGAYDYEQYF

v_gene: TRBV5-6
d_gene: TRBD1
j_gene: TRBJ2-7
abundance: -
CDR3nt: TGTGCCAGCAGCTTTGGGCAGGGGGCACGCGAGCAGTACTTC
CDR3aa: CASSFGQGAREQYF

v_gene: TRBV4-1
d_gene: -
j_gene: TRBJ1-4
abundance: -
CDR3nt: TGCGCCAGCAGCCAAATCTTTTTAGGGGGGACTAATGAAAAACTGTTTTTT
CDR3aa: CASSQIFLGGTNEKLFF

v_gene: TRBV28
d_gene: TRBD1
j_gene: TRBJ1-2
abundance: -
CDR3nt: TGTGCCAGCAGTTCCCGGGGACAGGCTAACTATGGCTACACCTTC
CDR3aa: CASSSRGQANYGYTF

v_gene: TRBV7-2
d_gene: TRBD2
j_gene: TRBJ2-5
abundance: -
CDR3nt: TGTGCCAGCAGGTATAGCGGGAGTGCGTCTGAGACCCAGTACTTC
CDR3aa: CASRYSGSASETQYF

v_gene: TRBV6-6
d_gene: TRBD1
j_gene: TRBJ1-1
abundance: -
CDR3nt: TGTGCCAGCATCCTAACAGGGGCCTTGGGTGAAGCTTTCTTT
CDR3aa: CASILTGALGEAFF

v_gene: TRBV27
d_gene: -
j_gene: TRBJ2-3
abundance: -
CDR3nt: TGTGCCAGCAGTTTATCGACAGACATGTTACTAGCAGATACGCAGTATTTT
CDR3aa: CASSLSTDMLLADTQYF

v_gene: TRBV9
d_gene: -
j_gene: TRBJ2-7
abundance: -
CDR3nt: TGTGCCAGCAGCGTAGCTGGACTCGAGGACGAGCAGTACTTC
CDR3aa: CASSVAGLEDEQYF

v_gene: TRBV7-8
d_gene: -
j_gene: TRBJ2-2
abundance: -
CDR3nt: TGTGCCAGCAGCTCCCGTGGCCTGGCGAACACCGGGGAGCTGTTTTTT
CDR3aa: CASSSRGLANTGELFF

v_gene: TRBV7-2
d_gene: TRBD1
j_gene: TRBJ2-5
abundance: -
CDR3nt: TGTGCCAGCAGCATACCTTGGACAGGGCCGGAGACCCAGTACTTC
CDR3aa: CASSIPWTGPETQYF

v_gene: TRBV7-9
d_gene: -
j_gene: TRBJ1-1
abundance: -
CDR3nt: TGTGCCAGCAGCGGGAACACTGAAGCTTTCTTT
CDR3aa: CASSGNTEAFF

v_gene: TRBV28
d_gene: TRBD2
j_gene: TRBJ2-7
abundance: -
CDR3nt: TGTGCCAGCAGTTCACCGGACTGGGGGGGCTCCTACGAGCAGTACTTC
CDR3aa: CASSSPDWGGSYEQYF

v_gene: TRBV7-9
d_gene: TRBD2
j_gene: TRBJ2-7
abundance: -
CDR3nt: TGTGCCAGCAGCTTACTCGGTACTAGCGGGGGCTACGAGCAGTACTTC
CDR3aa: CASSLLGTSGGYEQYF

v_gene: TRBV5-6
d_gene: -
j_gene: TRBJ2-7
abundance: -
CDR3nt: TGTGCCAGCAGCTCGTTTTTCCGGACAGCAAAAGCCTACGAGCAGTACTTC
CDR3aa: CASSSFFRTAKAYEQYF

v_gene: TRBV10-3
d_gene: TRBD2
j_gene: TRBJ2-7
abundance: -
CDR3nt: TGTGCCATCAGTGATAGGCTAGCGGGAGGGCCGGACGAGCAGTACTTC
CDR3aa: CAISDRLAGGPDEQYF

v_gene: TRBV6-5
d_gene: -
j_gene: TRBJ1-5
abundance: -
CDR3nt: TGTGCCAGCAGTTTAAACGGAGATCAGCCCCAGCATTTT
CDR3aa: CASSLNGDQPQHF

v_gene: TRBV27
d_gene: -
j_gene: TRBJ1-4
abundance: -
CDR3nt: TGTGCCAGCAGTTTCGGGCCAGAACTGAATCCTAATGAAAAACTGTTTTTT
CDR3aa: CASSFGPELNPNEKLFF

v_gene: TRBV19
d_gene: -
j_gene: TRBJ2-3
abundance: few
CDR3nt: TGTGCCAGTAGTATAGAACAGAAGAGCACAGATACGCAGTATTTT
CDR3aa: CASSIEQKSTDTQYF

v_gene: TRBV4-1
d_gene: -
j_gene: TRBJ1-6
abundance: few
CDR3nt: TGCGCCAGCAGCTCCGCAGGGGATTCCTATAATTCACCCCTCCACTTT
CDR3aa: CASSSAGDSYNSPLHF

v_gene: TRBV4-3
d_gene: -
j_gene: TRBJ2-5
abundance: -
CDR3nt: TGCGCCAGCAGCCATGATTACGTCGGGACTGCGAGACGAGAGACCCAGTACTTC
CDR3aa: CASSHDYVGTARRETQYF

v_gene: TRBV18
d_gene: TRBD1
j_gene: TRBJ1-5
abundance: -
CDR3nt: TGTGCCAGCTCACCACAAGACAGGGGCAATCAGCCCCAGCATTTT
CDR3aa: CASSPQDRGNQPQHF

v_gene: TRBV7-9
d_gene: -
j_gene: TRBJ2-3
abundance: -
CDR3nt: TGTGCCAGCAGCGCCGGACTGAACACAGATACGCAGTATTTT
CDR3aa: CASSAGLNTDTQYF

v_gene: TRBV7-6
d_gene: -
j_gene: TRBJ2-7
abundance: -
CDR3nt: TGTGCCAGCAGTCCGACAGATTCCTACGAGCAGTACTTC
CDR3aa: CASSPTDSYEQYF

v_gene: TRBV4-3
d_gene: -
j_gene: TRBJ2-3
abundance: -
CDR3nt: TGCGCCAGCAGCCAAGATACGGGTCTAGCGTCTAGCACAGATACGCAGTATTTT
CDR3aa: CASSQDTGLASSTDTQYF

v_gene: TRBV28
d_gene: -
j_gene: TRBJ2-1
abundance: once
CDR3nt: TGTGCCAGCAGTTTTGAAGGGGGATCCTACAATGAGCAGTTCTTC
CDR3aa: CASSFEGGSYNEQFF

v_gene: TRBV7-2
d_gene: -
j_gene: TRBJ2-1
abundance: -
CDR3nt: TGTGCCAGCAGCGCCGGTGGTGCCTACAATGAGCAGTTCTTC
CDR3aa: CASSAGGAYNEQFF

v_gene: TRBV9
d_gene: TRBD2
j_gene: TRBJ2-7
abundance: -
CDR3nt: TGTGCCAGCAGCGTTAGTGGACTAGCGGGAGTCTACGAGCAGTACTTC
CDR3aa: CASSVSGLAGVYEQYF

v_gene: TRBV29-1
d_gene: -
j_gene: TRBJ1-1
abundance: once
CDR3nt: TGCAGCGTTGACAGGGGTCCTGAAGCTTTCTTT
CDR3aa: CSVDRGPEAFF

v_gene: TRBV9
d_gene: -
j_gene: TRBJ1-4
abundance: -
CDR3nt: TGTGCCAGCAGCGTGCTCCCGCCCGGTAGACTCCGTAATGAAAAACTGTTTTTT
CDR3aa: CASSVLPPGRLRNEKLFF

v_gene: TRBV2
d_gene: -
j_gene: TRBJ1-1
abundance: few
CDR3nt: TGTGCCAGCAGTGAAGTTGTCAGGGCTGGGGCAGCTTTCTTT
CDR3aa: CASSEVVRAGAAFF

v_gene: TRBV4-1
d_gene: TRBD2
j_gene: TRBJ2-5
abundance: -
CDR3nt: TGCGCCAGCAGCCAGATTAGCGGGGGGGCCGGGCAAGAGACCCAGTACTTC
CDR3aa: CASSQISGGAGQETQYF

v_gene: TRBV28
d_gene: TRBD1
j_gene: TRBJ1-1
abundance: -
CDR3nt: TGTGCCAGCAGTTTATGCATCCTGGACAGGGAGACTGAAGCTTTCTTT
CDR3aa: CASSLCILDRETEAFF

v_gene: TRBV30
d_gene: TRBD2
j_gene: TRBJ2-3
abundance: -
CDR3nt: TGTGCCTGGAGTATTAGCGGGAGGACGACAGATACGCAGTATTTT
CDR3aa: CAWSISGRTTDTQYF

v_gene: TRBV9
d_gene: -
j_gene: TRBJ2-5
abundance: -
CDR3nt: TGTGCCAGCAGCGTAGGGGGCGGGCCAAGTGAGACCCAGTACTTC
CDR3aa: CASSVGGGPSETQYF

v_gene: TRBV13
d_gene: -
j_gene: TRBJ2-4
abundance: -
CDR3nt: TGTGCCAGCAGCTTAGAGGGGGAAAGCATTCAGTACTTC
CDR3aa: CASSLEGESIQYF

v_gene: TRBV19
d_gene: -
j_gene: TRBJ1-2
abundance: few
CDR3nt: TGTGCCAGTAGTATCCACAGATATGAGGACTATGGCTACACCTTC
CDR3aa: CASSIHRYEDYGYTF

v_gene: TRBV5-4
d_gene: -
j_gene: TRBJ2-5
abundance: -
CDR3nt: TGTGCCAGCAGCTTATCAGACCCAGTCACCCAGTACTTC
CDR3aa: CASSLSDPVTQYF

v_gene: TRBV19
d_gene: -
j_gene: TRBJ2-7
abundance: -
CDR3nt: TGTGCCAGTAGCAGCGGAGGGCTAGACGAGCAGTACTTC
CDR3aa: CASSSGGLDEQYF

v_gene: TRBV2
d_gene: -
j_gene: TRBJ1-1
abundance: -
CDR3nt: TGTGCCAGCAGTCAGGACCCCCTTGGGTCTTTCTTT
CDR3aa: CASSQDPLGSFF

v_gene: TRBV27
d_gene: TRBD1
j_gene: TRBJ2-1
abundance: -
CDR3nt: TGTGCCAGCAGTCTCACCGGGACAGGGAATAACAATGAGCAGTTCTTC
CDR3aa: CASSLTGTGNNNEQFF

v_gene: TRBV4-3
d_gene: TRBD1
j_gene: TRBJ1-2
abundance: -
CDR3nt: TGCGCCAGCAGCTCCTCGGGCAGGGGGTCGTTTTCAAGCTTC
CDR3aa: CASSSSGRGSFSSF

v_gene: TRBV29-1
d_gene: -
j_gene: TRBJ2-3
abundance: many
CDR3nt: TGCAGCGTTGAAGATATAGCGTATCACACAGATACGCAGTATTTT
CDR3aa: CSVEDIAYHTDTQYF